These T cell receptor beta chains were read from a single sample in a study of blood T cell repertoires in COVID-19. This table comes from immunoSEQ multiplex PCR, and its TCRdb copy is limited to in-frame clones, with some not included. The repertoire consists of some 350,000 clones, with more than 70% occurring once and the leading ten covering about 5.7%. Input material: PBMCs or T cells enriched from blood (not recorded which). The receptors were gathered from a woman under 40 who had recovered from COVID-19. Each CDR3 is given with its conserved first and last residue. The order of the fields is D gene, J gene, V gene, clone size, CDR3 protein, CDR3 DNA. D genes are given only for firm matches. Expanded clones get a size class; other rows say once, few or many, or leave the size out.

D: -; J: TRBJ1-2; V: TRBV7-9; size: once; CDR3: CASSLGDSFGYTF; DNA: TGTGCCAGCAGCTTAGGGGACTCCTTTGGCTACACCTTC
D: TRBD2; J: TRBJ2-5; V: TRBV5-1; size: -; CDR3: CASDLAGTRETQYF; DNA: TGCGCCAGTGACCTAGCGGGGACACGGGAGACCCAGTACTTC
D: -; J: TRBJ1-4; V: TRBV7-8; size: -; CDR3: CASSLVWGQSNEKLFF; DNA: TGTGCCAGCAGCTTAGTGTGGGGCCAGAGTAATGAAAAACTGTTTTTT
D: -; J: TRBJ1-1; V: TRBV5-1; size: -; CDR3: CASSLTNRVPNTEAFF; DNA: TGCGCCAGCAGCTTAACAAACAGGGTACCCAACACTGAAGCTTTCTTT
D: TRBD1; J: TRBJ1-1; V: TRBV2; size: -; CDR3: CATKSRDREPGAFF; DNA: TGTGCCACCAAATCCCGGGACAGGGAGCCGGGGGCTTTCTTT
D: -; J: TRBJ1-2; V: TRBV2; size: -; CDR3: CASSPGPAYGYTF; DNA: TGTGCCAGCAGTCCAGGGCCGGCCTATGGCTACACCTTC
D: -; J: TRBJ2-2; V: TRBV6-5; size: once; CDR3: CASMRDTYTGELFF; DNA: TGTGCCAGCATGAGGGACACCTACACCGGGGAGCTGTTTTTT
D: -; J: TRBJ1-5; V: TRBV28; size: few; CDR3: CASRSTKIVQPQHF; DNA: TGTGCCAGCAGATCAACCAAGATAGTCCAGCCCCAGCATTTT
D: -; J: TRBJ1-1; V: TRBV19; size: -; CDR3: CASSIAGSWTNTEAFF; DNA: TGTGCCAGTAGTATAGCGGGGTCTTGGACCAACACTGAAGCTTTCTTT
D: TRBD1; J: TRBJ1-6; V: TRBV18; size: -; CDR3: CASSPGQGAYSPLHF; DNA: TGTGCCAGCTCACCAGGACAGGGCGCGTATTCACCCCTCCACTTT
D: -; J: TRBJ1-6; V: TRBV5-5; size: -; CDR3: CASSIGSYNSPLHF; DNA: TGTGCCAGCAGCATCGGGTCTTATAATTCACCCCTCCACTTT
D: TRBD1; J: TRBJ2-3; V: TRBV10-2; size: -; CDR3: CASSDPGGSTDTQYF; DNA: TGCGCCAGCAGTGATCCAGGGGGTAGCACAGATACGCAGTATTTT
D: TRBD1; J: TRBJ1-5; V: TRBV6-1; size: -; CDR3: CASSESGGGQPQHF; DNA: TGTGCCAGCAGTGAGTCAGGGGGCGGTCAGCCCCAGCATTTT
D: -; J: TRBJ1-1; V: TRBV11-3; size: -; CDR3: CASSSRAGTEAFF; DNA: TGTGCCAGCAGCTCGCGGGCAGGCACTGAAGCTTTCTTT
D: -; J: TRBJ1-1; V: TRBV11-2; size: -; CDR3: CASSWGGQGAFF; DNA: TGTGCCAGCAGCTGGGGCGGCCAGGGGGCTTTCTTT
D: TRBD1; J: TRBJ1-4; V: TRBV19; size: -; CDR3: CASSETGGRGKLFF; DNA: TGTGCCAGTAGTGAAACAGGGGGCAGAGGAAAACTGTTTTTT
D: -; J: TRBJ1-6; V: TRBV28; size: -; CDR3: CASSFPGRSPLHF; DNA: TGTGCCAGCAGTTTCCCCGGTCGTTCGCCCCTCCACTTT
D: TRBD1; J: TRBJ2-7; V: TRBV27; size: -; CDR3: CASSSSTGTAYEQYF; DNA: TGTGCCAGCAGTTCGTCAACCGGGACAGCCTACGAGCAGTACTTC
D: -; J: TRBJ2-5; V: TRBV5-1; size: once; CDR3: CASSFSRNYGETQYF; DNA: TGCGCCAGCAGCTTCTCGAGAAATTACGGAGAGACCCAGTACTTC
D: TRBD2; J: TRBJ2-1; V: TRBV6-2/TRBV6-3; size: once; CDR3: CASSYGGLAGGFYNEQFF; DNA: TGTGCCAGCAGTTACGGAGGACTAGCGGGGGGATTTTACAATGAGCAGTTCTTC
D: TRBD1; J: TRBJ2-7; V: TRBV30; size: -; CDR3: CAWKVPPGTANEQYF; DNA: TGTGCCTGGAAGGTACCGCCCGGGACAGCCAACGAGCAGTACTTC
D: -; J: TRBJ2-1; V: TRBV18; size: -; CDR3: CASSPAARNGEQFF; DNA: TGTGCCAGCTCACCAGCCGCGAGGAACGGTGAGCAGTTCTTC
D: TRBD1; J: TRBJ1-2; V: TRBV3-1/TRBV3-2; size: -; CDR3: CASSLQTGQGGGYTF; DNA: TGTGCCAGCAGCCTCCAAACGGGACAGGGGGGAGGCTACACCTTC
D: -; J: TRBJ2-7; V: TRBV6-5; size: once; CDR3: CASSIIRGGRGEQYF; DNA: TGTGCCAGCAGCATAATCCGGGGCGGCAGGGGCGAGCAGTACTTC
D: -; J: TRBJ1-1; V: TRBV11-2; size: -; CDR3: CASSLESGTEAFF; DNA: TGTGCCAGCAGCTTAGAATCGGGCACTGAAGCTTTCTTT
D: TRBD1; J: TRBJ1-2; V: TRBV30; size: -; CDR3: CAWSVRGTAGYTF; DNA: TGTGCCTGGAGTGTACGCGGGACAGCCGGCTACACCTTC
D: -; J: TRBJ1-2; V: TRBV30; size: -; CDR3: CAWRAPQGQSLYGYTF; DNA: TGTGCCTGGAGGGCCCCCCAAGGACAGAGCCTCTATGGCTACACCTTC
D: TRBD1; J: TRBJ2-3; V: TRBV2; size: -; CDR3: CASSYRGPSTDTQYF; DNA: TGTGCCAGCAGCTACAGGGGGCCTAGCACAGATACGCAGTATTTT
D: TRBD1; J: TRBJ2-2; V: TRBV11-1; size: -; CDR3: CASSDGTGSAGELFF; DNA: TGTGCCAGCAGCGACGGGACAGGGTCCGCCGGGGAGCTGTTTTTT
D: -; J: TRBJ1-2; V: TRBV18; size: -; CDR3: CASSPTALQNYGYTF; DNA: TGTGCCAGCTCACCTACAGCCCTGCAGAACTATGGCTACACCTTC
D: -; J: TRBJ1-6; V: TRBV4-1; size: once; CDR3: CASSQDPGSPLHF; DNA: TGCGCCAGCAGCCAAGACCCGGGTTCACCCCTCCACTTT
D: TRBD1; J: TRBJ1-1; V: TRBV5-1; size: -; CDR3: CASSPEGAHTEAFF; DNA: TGCGCCAGCAGCCCCGAGGGGGCGCATACTGAAGCTTTCTTT
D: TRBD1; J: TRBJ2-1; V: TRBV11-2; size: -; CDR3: CASSSGQGLLGNEQFF; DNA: TGTGCCAGCAGCTCGGGACAGGGGCTCTTGGGGAATGAGCAGTTCTTC
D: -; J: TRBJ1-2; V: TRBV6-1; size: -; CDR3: CASSEWGVTNYGYTF; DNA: TGTGCCAGCAGTGAATGGGGAGTGACTAACTATGGCTACACCTTC
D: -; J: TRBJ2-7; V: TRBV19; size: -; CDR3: CASSIGQGGSYEQYF; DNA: TGTGCCAGTAGTATCGGGCAGGGGGGCTCCTACGAGCAGTACTTC
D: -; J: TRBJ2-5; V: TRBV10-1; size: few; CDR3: CARDPGSRETQYF; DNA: TGCGCCAGGGACCCGGGATCGCGAGAGACCCAGTACTTC